The rows below give T cell receptor beta chains drawn from one sample of a study of T-cell reconstitution after alpha-beta-depleted transplantation in children. TCRdb re-called the PCR reads with MiXCR, one entry per CDR3 protein. Found here are about 440,000 distinct CDR3 sequences, 43% of them singletons; the top ten hold about 30%. The sample consisted of PBMCs, taken before TCRalphabeta/CD19-depleted stem cell transplant. All receptors come from a girl aged 2 to 9 with aplastic anemia, due to receive a stem cell transplant. Both conserved end residues are part of each CDR3. D genes are given only for firm matches. Size values are once, few and many counts, or a class for expanded clones, and some rows have none.

J gene | V gene | D gene | clone size | CDR3 protein | CDR3 DNA
TRBJ2-5 | TRBV20-1 | - | few | CSVSGAGETQYF | TGCAGTGTTTCAGGGGCAGGAGAGACCCAGTACTTC
TRBJ2-3 | TRBV11-1 | - | - | CANSRRDSGILRGSTDTQYF | TGTGCCAACAGCCGCCGCGATTCGGGCATCCTAAGAGGAAGCACAGATACACAGTATTTT
TRBJ2-7 | TRBV7-3 | TRBD2 | - | CASSLSSAGGPYEQYF | TGTGCCAGCAGTTTATCGTCAGCGGGAGGGCCGTACGAGCAGTACTTC
TRBJ1-6 | TRBV7-9 | TRBD1 | few | CASSFQGAGSPLHF | TGTGCCAGCAGCTTTCAGGGGGCCGGTTCACCCCTCCACTTT
TRBJ2-7 | TRBV7-9 | TRBD2 | many | CASIASGSYEQYF | TGTGCCAGCATAGCGAGCGGGAGCTACGAGCAGTACTTC
TRBJ1-5 | TRBV7-9 | - | few | CASSLEGSGRQHF | TGTGCCAGCAGCTTAGAAGGATCGGGGCGCCAGCATTTT
TRBJ2-7 | TRBV20-1 | TRBD2 | - | CSVSGWGYEQYF | TGCAGTGTTAGCGGGTGGGGCTACGAGCAGTACTTC
TRBJ2-7 | TRBV7-8 | - | - | CATVEGYEQYF | TGTGCCACCGTGGAGGGATACGAGCAGTACTTC
TRBJ1-4 | TRBV4-2 | - | few | CASSQPLRGANEKLFF | TGTGCCAGCAGCCAACCGCTCCGGGGGGCTAATGAAAAACTGTTTTTT
TRBJ2-7 | TRBV20-1 | TRBD2 | - | CSAILGTSSYEQYF | TGCAGTGCTATTTTGGGGACTAGTAGTTACGAGCAGTACTTC
TRBJ2-7 | TRBV27 | - | few | CASSRPGALYEQYF | TGTGCCAGCAGTCGTCCGGGGGCCCTCTACGAGCAGTACTTC
TRBJ2-6 | TRBV10-3 | - | few | CAISESAGRGSGANVLTF | TGTGCCATCAGTGAGTCAGCAGGGAGAGGATCTGGGGCCAACGTCCTGACTTTC
TRBJ1-5 | TRBV6-5 | - | - | CASSYSQGRSQPQHF | TGTGCCAGCAGTTACTCGCAGGGCCGGTCTCAGCCCCAGCATTTT
TRBJ2-5 | TRBV20-1 | - | - | CSAARRSQEETQYF | TGCAGTGCGGCCCGTAGGTCCCAAGAAGAGACCCAGTACTTC
TRBJ2-5 | TRBV6-1 | TRBD1 | few | CASSEAPGGETQYF | TGTGCCAGCAGTGAAGCGCCAGGGGGAGAGACCCAGTACTTC
TRBJ2-7 | TRBV27 | TRBD1 | - | CASSSPLTGYYEQYF | TGTGCCAGCAGTTCCCCGTTGACAGGGTACTACGAGCAGTACTTC
TRBJ2-1 | TRBV28 | TRBD2 | - | CASRPGTSEGNEQFF | TGTGCCAGCAGACCCGGGACTAGCGAGGGCAATGAGCAGTTCTTC
TRBJ2-7 | TRBV5-1 | - | - | CASSSGVARYEQYF | TGCGCCAGCAGCTCAGGGGTGGCCCGCTACGAGCAGTACTTC